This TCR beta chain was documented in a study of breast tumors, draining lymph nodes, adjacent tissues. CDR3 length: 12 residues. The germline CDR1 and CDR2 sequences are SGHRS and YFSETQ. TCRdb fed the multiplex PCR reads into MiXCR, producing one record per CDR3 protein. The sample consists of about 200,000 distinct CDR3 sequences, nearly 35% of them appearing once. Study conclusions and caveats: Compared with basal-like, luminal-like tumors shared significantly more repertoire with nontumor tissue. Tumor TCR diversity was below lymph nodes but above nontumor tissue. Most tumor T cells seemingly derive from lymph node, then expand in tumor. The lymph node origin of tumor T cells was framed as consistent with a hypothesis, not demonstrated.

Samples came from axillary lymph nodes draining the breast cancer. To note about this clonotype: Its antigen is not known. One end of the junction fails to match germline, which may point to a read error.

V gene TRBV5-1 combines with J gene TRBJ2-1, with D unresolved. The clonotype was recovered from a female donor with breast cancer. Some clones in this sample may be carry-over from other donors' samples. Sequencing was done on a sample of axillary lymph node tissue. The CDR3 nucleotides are TGCGCCAGCAGCTTAAGGAACAATGAGCACTTCTTC. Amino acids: CASSLRNNEHFF.